The clone carrying this T cell receptor (beta chain) was seen only a few times. The target antigen is unknown. CDR3 length: 14 residues. V lost 9 bases to trimming and J lost 5 bases; unmatched junction nucleotides: 7. Germline-derived CDR1 and CDR2 are LNHDA and SQIVND (reference sequence). The sample belongs to a study of beta chain features in type 1 diabetes. For the study at large: No age, gender or cell yield differences were seen between patients and healthy donors. Study-wide findings and caveats: Within each of all four CD4+ subsets, Type 1 diabetes patients had TCRB CDR3s that were moderately but significantly shorter. For cells with high TCR expression, cDNA sequencing could yield over-representation.

As every portion of the isolated RNA was reverse transcribed, the sequencing read expressed TCRB transcripts. Using immunoSEQ multiplex PCR, the repertoire was profiled, and TCRdb retains in-frame clones only, with some absent. The sample includes 330,000 or so clones, about 18% of them seen just once. Source material: naive CD4+ T cells from blood. This sequence was found in a young woman in good health. The V gene is TRBV19, the J gene TRBJ2-3; TRBD2 aligns across 11 bases. CDR3 in amino acids: CASQTSGVGDTQYF. CDR3 sequence (DNA): TGTGCCAGCCAGACTAGCGGGGTTGGAGATACGCAGTATTTT.